What follows describes a single T cell receptor beta chain. These data are taken from a study of T cell changes during pregnancy in multiple sclerosis. TCRdb's copy holds only in-frame clones and misses some; the assay was immunoSEQ multiplex PCR. The data show 72,000 or so clones, roughly 93% seen once. J was trimmed by 7 bases and V by 7 bases; bases with no gene match: 10. Germline V gene lookup returns CDR1 SEHNR and CDR2 FQNEAQ (reference sequence). This CDR3 has 15 residues. The source material was peripheral blood, sampled in the second trimester of pregnancy. The TCR originated in a female donor with multiple sclerosis, enrolled in a pregnancy study. This chain joins TRBV7-9 and TRBJ1-4, with 9 bases that match TRBD1. The CDR3 loop reads CASTSPGTGPEKLFF. For the CDR3, the DNA is TGTGCCAGCACCAGTCCCGGGACAGGGCCTGAAAAACTGTTTTTT.